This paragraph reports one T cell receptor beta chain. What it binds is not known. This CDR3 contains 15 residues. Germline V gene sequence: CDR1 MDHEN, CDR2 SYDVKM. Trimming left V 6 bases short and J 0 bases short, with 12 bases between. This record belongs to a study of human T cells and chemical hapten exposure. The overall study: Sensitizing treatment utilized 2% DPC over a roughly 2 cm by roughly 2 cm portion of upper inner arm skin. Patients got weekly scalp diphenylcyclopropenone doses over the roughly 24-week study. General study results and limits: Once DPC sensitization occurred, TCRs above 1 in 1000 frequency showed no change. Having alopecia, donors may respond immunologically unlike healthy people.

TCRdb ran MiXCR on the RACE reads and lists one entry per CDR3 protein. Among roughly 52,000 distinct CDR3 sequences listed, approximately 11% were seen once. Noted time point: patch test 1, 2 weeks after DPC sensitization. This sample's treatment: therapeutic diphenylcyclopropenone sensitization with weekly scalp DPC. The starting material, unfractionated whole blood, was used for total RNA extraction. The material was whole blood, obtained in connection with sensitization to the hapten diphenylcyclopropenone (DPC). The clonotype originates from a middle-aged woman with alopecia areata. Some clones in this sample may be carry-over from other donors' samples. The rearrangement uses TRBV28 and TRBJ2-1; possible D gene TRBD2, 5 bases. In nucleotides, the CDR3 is TGTGCCAGCAGGACGAGGGTGAGCTCCTACAATGAGCAGTTCTTC. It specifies CASRTRVSSYNEQFF.